This passage covers 27 T cell receptor beta chains from one sample sequenced in a study of cytomegalovirus exposure and HLA in healthy donors. Assay used: immunoSEQ multiplex PCR; TCRdb lists only in-frame clones, some missing. This sample has tens of thousands of clones, with about 88% found just once. The sequencing input was PBMCs. Source of these receptors: a man younger than 30 in good health and CMV-seronegative.

The chain recombines TRBV15 with TRBJ1-3; D not resolved. The CDR3 consists of 15 residues. CDR1 and CDR2 from the germline V gene are LNHNV and YYDKDF (reference sequence). V was shortened by 5 bases and J by 4 bases, with 15 bases between the two germline ends. The CDR3 sequence is CATSPPSPRGNTIYF. For the CDR3, the DNA is TGTGCCACCAGCCCCCCGAGTCCCAGGGGAAACACCATATATTTT.

The chain employs TRBV5-1 and TRBJ2-2, with 11 bases lining up with TRBD2. With 3 bases clipped from V and 1 base from J, the junction kept 5 bases outside the gene matches. The CDR3 is 17 amino acids. CDR1 is SGHRS, CDR2 YFSETQ, per germline. CDR3 DNA: TGCGCCAGCAGCTGGCCCGGGACTAGCGGGAACACCGGGGAGCTGTTTTTT. Its translation: CASSWPGTSGNTGELFF.

V usage is TRBV6-5 and J usage is TRBJ2-1; 13 positions match TRBD2. This CDR3 comprises 15 residues. V gave up 5 bases and J gave up 8 bases; unmatched junction bases: 6. Germline V lookup: CDR1 MNHEY, CDR2 SVGAGI. The CDR3 sequence is CASSRTSGSTDEQFF. The CDR3 DNA sequence: TGTGCCAGCAGTCGGACTAGCGGGAGTACGGATGAGCAGTTCTTC.

The chain joins TRBV4-3 to TRBJ2-1; D may be TRBD2 (5 bases). Trimming took 4 bases from V and 2 from J, leaving 12 bases between them. The CDR3 totals 15 residues. The V gene's germline CDR1 is LGHNA and CDR2 YSLEER. For the CDR3, the DNA is TGCGCCAGCAGCCCTAGGCTAGCCCCCTACAATGAGCAGTTCTTC. Protein: CASSPRLAPYNEQFF.

This chain uses TRBV9 with TRBJ2-2; no definite D call. V lost 6 bases and J lost 4, with 10 bases in between. CDR1 is SGDLS and CDR2 is YYNGEE in the germline V gene. The CDR3 extends over 13 amino acids. This CDR3 is CASNIGGTGELFF. In DNA form, the CDR3 reads TGTGCCAGCAACATTGGCGGCACCGGGGAGCTGTTTTTT.

This chain links TRBV12-5 with TRBJ2-1, with 8 positions matching TRBD1. Looked up from germline, CDR1 is LGHNT and CDR2 is FRNRAP. CDR3 length equals 18 residues. Trimming at V came to 0 bases and at J to 0 bases, leaving 7 bases not matched to a gene. The CDR3 region is CASGLVATGVNSYNEQFF. In nucleotides, the CDR3 is TGTGCTAGTGGTTTGGTAGCGACAGGGGTTAACTCCTACAATGAGCAGTTCTTC.

This chain connects TRBV19 to TRBJ2-1; D is ambiguous. Germline V gene sequence: CDR1 LNHDA, CDR2 SQIVND (reference sequence). V lost 4 bases to trimming and J lost 8 bases, with 12 bases between them. This CDR3 has 13 residues. CDR3 in amino acids: CASSRSVYDEQFF. Written as DNA, the CDR3 is TGTGCCAGTAGTAGGAGCGTTTACGATGAGCAGTTCTTC. The entire variable domain, with the rest obtained from reference TRBV19 and TRBJ2-1, is as follows: DGGITQSPKYLFRKEGQNVTLSCEQNLNHDAMYWYRQDPGQGLRLIYYSQIVNDFQKGDIAEGYSVSREKKESFPLTVTSAQKNPTAFYLCASSRSVYDEQFFGPGTRLTVL.

The chain employs TRBV11-3 and TRBJ2-7, with 10 bases that match TRBD2. V shed 2 bases and J 5 bases; nucleotides not matched to a gene: 6. The CDR3 contains 15 residues. Germline assignment: CDR1 SGHNT and CDR2 YENEEA. The CDR3 DNA follows: TGTGCCAGCAGCTTAACCCTAGCGGGAGTAAACGAGCAGTACTTC. This codes for CASSLTLAGVNEQYF.

The chain joins TRBV6-5 to TRBJ2-2; a weak D match, TRBD1 (6 bases). Germline V CDR1 and CDR2: MNHEY, SVGAGI. V was shortened by 2 bases and J by 0 bases, with 7 bases between the two germline ends. This CDR3 spans 15 amino acids. CDR3 sequence: CASSYGQTNTGELFF. CDR3 DNA: TGTGCCAGCAGTTACGGACAGACGAACACCGGGGAGCTGTTTTTT.

This chain links TRBV28 with TRBJ2-7, with TRBD2 matching over 13 bases. Germline trimming cut 6 bases from V and 0 bases from J; bases unmatched to any gene: 2. Germline CDR1 is MDHEN and CDR2 is SYDVKM. This CDR3 is 15 amino acids long. CDR3 sequence: CASRGTSGTSYEQYF. The DNA for the CDR3 is TGTGCCAGCAGGGGGACTAGCGGGACCTCCTACGAGCAGTACTTC.

The chain has TRBV10-3 and TRBJ2-7; perhaps TRBD2 as D (5 bases). V lost 10 bases to trimming and J lost 2 bases, with 15 bases between them. CDR1 is ENHRY and CDR2 is SYGVKD in the germline V gene. The CDR3 consists of 13 residues. CDR3 sequence (DNA): TGTGCCAGCATGGACTTAAACCCCTACGAGCAGTACTTC. It yields the protein CASMDLNPYEQYF.

The chain recombines TRBV6-6 with TRBJ2-2; 8 bases map to TRBD2. Germline CDR1 MNHNY, CDR2 SVGAGI (reference sequence). This CDR3 contains 15 residues. V lost 10 bases, J lost 5 bases, and 12 bases stayed unmatched. DNA of the CDR3: TGTGCCACCATCAAAAGCGGGAGTGGAACCGGGGAGCTGTTTTTT. Translated, it gives CATIKSGSGTGELFF.

This chain's CDR3 is CASSQEFRLADNEQFF. The CDR3 DNA is TGTGCCAGCAGCCAAGAGTTCCGACTAGCGGACAATGAGCAGTTCTTC. The chain uses TRBV4-2 and TRBJ2-1, with TRBD2 matching over 9 bases. Trimming took 0 bases from V and 5 from J; bases not matched to a gene: 5. CDR3 size: 16 residues. Germline V CDR1 and CDR2: LGHNA, YNFKEQ.

The rearrangement uses TRBV5-1 and TRBJ2-7, with a tentative D call TRBD1 (5 bases). Deletions cut 1 base from V and 3 bases from J, with 8 bases between. The CDR3 is 13 amino acids. Germline values: CDR1 SGHRS, CDR2 YFSETQ. The CDR3 DNA follows: TGCGCCAGCAGCTTGAGTCAGGGCTACGAGCAGTACTTC. Translating it yields CASSLSQGYEQYF.

The chain links TRBV11-1 to TRBJ2-2; TRBD1 aligns across 7 bases. Trimming took 6 bases from V and 5 from J; bases not matched to a gene: 3. Germline V gene data show CDR1 as SGHAT and CDR2 as FQDESV (reference sequence). The CDR3 has 13 amino acids. The CDR3 region is CASRSQGTGELFF. The CDR3 DNA follows: TGTGCCAGCAGGTCACAGGGGACCGGGGAGCTGTTTTTT.

The rearrangement joins TRBV2 to TRBJ2-7; 13 bases agree with TRBD2. Germline CDR1 reads SNHLY; CDR2 reads FYNNEI. V lost 1 base to trimming and J lost 5 bases; unmatched junction nucleotides: 8. The CDR3 is made up of 17 amino acids. CDR3 protein: CASSEGGGLAGIHEQYF. CDR3 nucleotides: TGTGCCAGCAGTGAAGGGGGGGGACTAGCGGGAATCCACGAGCAGTACTTC.

V gene TRBV7-2 combines with J gene TRBJ2-3; no firm D call. Trimming removed 0 bases from V and 3 bases from J, with 7 bases in between. The CDR3 covers 14 residues. Germline CDR1 is SGHTA and CDR2 is FQGNSA. The CDR3, as DNA: TGTGCCAGCAGCTTAGCGCCCCTAACAGATACGCAGTATTTT. Its translation is CASSLAPLTDTQYF.

Written as DNA, the CDR3 is TGTGCCAGCAGCTTTAAGACAGGGGGGCAGCCCCAGCATTTT. This gives the protein CASSFKTGGQPQHF. J is TRBJ1-5 and V is TRBV7-2; the match to TRBD1 covers 9 bases. CDR1 is SGHTA and CDR2 is FQGNSA in the germline V gene. With 3 bases clipped from V and 7 bases from J, the junction kept 4 bases outside the gene matches. The CDR3 sequence is 14 residues long.

In its sample, this clone was seen a few times. The chain links TRBV10-3 to TRBJ2-5; D is unclear. Trimming cost V 8 bases and J 5 bases, with 9 bases left between them. CDR1 is ENHRY and CDR2 is SYGVKD in the germline V gene. The CDR3 has 11 amino acids. The CDR3 sequence is CAIGPRETQYF. For the CDR3, the DNA is TGTGCCATCGGGCCCCGGGAGACCCAGTACTTC.

The chain joins TRBV11-2 to TRBJ2-5; 8 bases line up with TRBD1. V dropped 5 bases and J dropped 5; count of bases not matched to a gene: 7. This CDR3 is built from 14 residues. CDR1 and CDR2 from the germline V gene are SGHAT and FQNNGV. Written as DNA, the CDR3 is TGTGCCAGCAGCCTAACGACAGGGGAGGAGACCCAGTACTTC. Its protein is CASSLTTGEETQYF.

The rearrangement links TRBV4-1 to TRBJ1-1; a weak D match, TRBD1 (5 bases). Germline CDR1 reads MGHRA; CDR2 reads YSYEKL. Trimming took off 3 bases at V and 5 bases at J, with 10 bases between the two ends. The CDR3 sequence is 13 residues long. The CDR3 bases are TGCGCCAGCAGCCAGCCCGACAGAACTGAAGCTTTCTTT. Its protein product is CASSQPDRTEAFF.

The chain has TRBV30 and TRBJ2-3, with a weak D call TRBD1 (5 bases). Germline V CDR1 and CDR2: GTSNPN, SVGIG (reference sequence). The V and J ends lost 3 bases and 5 bases respectively, with 9 bases between them. The CDR3 has 12 residues. CDR3: CAWRGVEDTQYF. The CDR3 coding sequence is TGTGCCTGGAGAGGGGTGGAAGATACGCAGTATTTT.

This clone was detected only once. The junction departs from germline at one end; a sequencing error may be responsible. J is TRBJ2-7 and V is TRBV18, with a possible D match to TRBD2 (7 bases). Germline assignment: CDR1 KGHSH and CDR2 LQKENI. This CDR3 has 15 residues. CDR3 sequence reads: CASSPQGGEGYEQYF. The CDR3 DNA sequence: TGTGCCAGCTCCCCACAGGGAGGGGAGGGCTACGAGCAGTACTTC.

The V and J genes are TRBV4-1 and TRBJ2-1; the match to TRBD2 covers 8 bases. Germline V gene lookup returns CDR1 MGHRA and CDR2 YSYEKL. The V gene end was trimmed by 4 bases and the J gene end by 0 bases; junction bases not matched to a gene: 2. The CDR3 consists of 15 residues. The CDR3 loop is CASSLLADSYNEQFF. The CDR3 DNA is TGCGCCAGCAGCCTACTAGCGGACTCCTACAATGAGCAGTTCTTC.

This chain uses TRBV5-1 with TRBJ2-2; 8 bases line up with TRBD1. The CDR3 has 16 amino acids. V gave up 4 bases and J gave up 4 bases; unmatched junction bases: 9. The germline gives CDR1 SGHRS, CDR2 YFSETQ. DNA of the CDR3: TGCGCCAGCAGCAGCGGACAGGGCCCCGGCACCGGGGAGCTGTTTTTT. It is translated as CASSSGQGPGTGELFF.

This chain's CDR3 is CASSFPHNEQFF. CDR3 nucleotides: TGTGCCAGCAGTTTCCCCCATAATGAGCAGTTCTTC. The J gene is TRBJ2-1, the V gene TRBV28; no firm D call. The CDR3 totals 12 residues. The germline V gene has CDR1 MDHEN and CDR2 SYDVKM. V was trimmed by 3 bases and J by 7 bases, leaving 7 bases between them.

The chain employs TRBV4-1 and TRBJ2-7; a weak D match, TRBD2 (6 bases). Germline V gene lookup returns CDR1 MGHRA and CDR2 YSYEKL. The CDR3 is 15 amino acids. The V gene lost 1 base and the J gene lost 2 bases, with 12 bases spanning the gap. The CDR3 spells CASSQARGEAYEQYF. The CDR3 DNA is TGCGCCAGCAGCCAAGCCCGCGGGGAGGCCTACGAGCAGTACTTC.